This TCR beta chain was found in a study of OX40 agonist ivuxolimab in advanced cancers. Study at large: The treatment was a fully human IgG2 OX40 agonist, ivuxolimab.

Germline V gives CDR1 SGHDN, CDR2 FVKESK. Between the trimmed V and J ends, which lost 4 bases and 8 bases, there was a span of 11 bases. CDR3 length equals 13 residues. Using immunoSEQ multiplex PCR, the repertoire was profiled, and TCRdb retains in-frame clones only, with some absent. Found here are around 56,000 clones, approximately 86% of them singletons; the top ten hold 1.1%. The V call is TRBV14, the J call TRBJ1-4, with no clear D. This specimen consisted of CD4+ or CD8+ T cells sorted from blood, obtained in a trial of the OX40 agonist ivuxolimab. This TCR was recovered from an adult with an advanced solid tumor such as melanoma, head and neck, liver or kidney cancer. The CDR3 reads CASSPLSSEKLFF. The CDR3 region has the DNA TGTGCCAGCAGCCCCTTGAGTTCAGAAAAACTGTTTTTT.